Listed below are T cell receptor beta chains from one sample, sequenced in a study of blood T cell repertoires in COVID-19. TCRdb keeps only in-frame clones here, not all; method: immunoSEQ multiplex PCR. The repertoire includes fewer than 200,000 clones, roughly 78% of them detected once, and around 6.3% sits in the top ten. The sample comprised peripheral blood. These TCRs come from a man between 70 and 80 years old with active or convalescent COVID-19. The CDR3 runs from the conserved cysteine through the conserved F or W. The order of the fields is CDR3 length, D gene, J gene, V gene, clone size, CDR3 protein, CDR3 DNA. D genes are given only for firm matches. For some rows the clone size is stated as once, few or many, or as a class when expanded; others skip it.

12	NA	TRBJ1-1	TRBV29-1	NA	CSVGQTNTEAFF	TGCAGCGTCGGACAGACGAACACTGAAGCTTTCTTT
13	TRBD1	TRBJ1-1	TRBV2	NA	CASTDRGNTEAFF	TGTGCCAGCACCGACAGGGGAAACACTGAAGCTTTCTTT
13	NA	TRBJ1-1	TRBV5-6	NA	CASSLGSVTEAFF	TGTGCCAGCAGCTTGGGGAGCGTGACTGAAGCTTTCTTT
14	TRBD2	TRBJ2-7	TRBV6-5	NA	CASRKGLARDEQYF	TGTGCCAGCCGAAAGGGACTAGCCAGAGACGAGCAGTACTTC
13	TRBD2	TRBJ2-3	TRBV2	few	CASGTSSKNTQYF	TGTGCCAGCGGGACTAGTAGCAAAAATACGCAGTATTTT
14	NA	TRBJ2-4	TRBV5-6	NA	CASKEQGPQNIQYF	TGTGCCAGCAAGGAACAGGGTCCCCAAAACATTCAGTACTTC
16	TRBD2	TRBJ2-7	TRBV7-9	NA	CASSLIRTSGRGEQYF	TGTGCCAGCAGCCTCATAAGGACTAGCGGGAGAGGCGAGCAGTACTTC
15	NA	TRBJ2-1	TRBV3-1/TRBV3-2	NA	CASSQDRGPYNEQFF	TGTGCCAGCAGCCAGGACAGAGGACCCTACAATGAGCAGTTCTTC
14	TRBD1	TRBJ2-7	TRBV3-1/TRBV3-2	NA	CASSLQGAGYEQYF	TGTGCCAGCAGCTTACAGGGGGCAGGGTACGAGCAGTACTTC
15	NA	TRBJ2-2	TRBV6-1	NA	CASSEVMVFGGELFF	TGTGCCAGCAGTGAAGTGATGGTTTTCGGCGGGGAGCTGTTTTTT
15	TRBD1	TRBJ2-3	TRBV5-1	NA	CASSAGQGAGDTQYF	TGCGCCAGCAGCGCGGGACAGGGGGCTGGGGATACGCAGTATTTT
14	NA	TRBJ2-1	TRBV5-4	once	CASSPGDTYNEQFF	TGTGCCAGCAGCCCCGGGGACACCTACAATGAGCAGTTCTTC
16	NA	TRBJ2-2	TRBV11-2	NA	CASSLEVHPNTGELFF	TGTGCCAGCAGCTTAGAGGTACATCCGAACACCGGGGAGCTGTTTTTT
17	NA	TRBJ2-1	TRBV18	NA	CASSSKAGFGSYNEQFF	TGTGCCAGCTCCTCTAAGGCGGGGTTTGGATCCTACAATGAGCAGTTCTTC
17	TRBD2	TRBJ2-5	TRBV7-8	NA	CASSSPGTSGYQETQYF	TGTGCCAGCAGCTCTCCCGGGACTAGCGGGTACCAAGAGACCCAGTACTTC
17	NA	TRBJ2-3	TRBV4-1	NA	CASSRPGASDYVGTQYF	TGCGCCAGCAGCCGCCCCGGGGCTAGCGACTATGTGGGTACGCAGTATTTT
14	NA	TRBJ1-1	TRBV7-9	NA	CASSSGLGGTEAFF	TGTGCCAGCAGCTCGGGACTGGGTGGGACTGAAGCTTTCTTT
18	NA	TRBJ2-6	TRBV5-1	NA	CASSPLVQGRAGANVLTF	TGCGCCAGCAGCCCCCTGGTCCAGGGTAGGGCTGGGGCCAACGTCCTGACTTTC
14	NA	TRBJ1-2	TRBV5-5	once	CASRPTGIGYGYTF	TGTGCCAGCAGACCGACAGGAATCGGCTATGGCTACACCTTC
15	NA	TRBJ1-2	TRBV11-2	NA	CASSPMGGAVYGYTF	TGTGCCAGCAGTCCCATGGGGGGGGCGGTTTATGGCTACACCTTC
16	NA	TRBJ1-1	TRBV18	NA	CASSPLGGGTNTEAFF	TGTGCCAGCTCACCACTGGGAGGAGGGACGAACACTGAAGCTTTCTTT
14	TRBD2	TRBJ2-3	TRBV6-5	few	CATKSGADTDTQYF	TGTGCCACCAAGAGCGGGGCTGACACAGATACGCAGTATTTT
12	TRBD2	TRBJ2-1	TRBV10-1	NA	CASSGLANEQFF	TGCGCCAGCAGTGGACTAGCGAATGAGCAGTTCTTC
18	TRBD1	TRBJ2-3	TRBV27	NA	CASSKGGDRGRLGDTQYF	TGTGCCAGCAGTAAAGGCGGAGACAGGGGGCGCCTGGGAGATACGCAGTATTTT
13	NA	TRBJ2-7	TRBV7-3	NA	CASSFGTNYEQYF	TGTGCCAGCAGCTTCGGTACTAATTACGAGCAGTACTTC
13	NA	TRBJ1-2	TRBV6-1	NA	CASSDGGRYGYTF	TGTGCCAGCAGTGACGGGGGTCGCTATGGCTACACCTTC
14	TRBD1	TRBJ1-3	TRBV7-6	NA	CASRTGTGVNTIYF	TGTGCCAGCAGAACCGGGACAGGGGTAAACACCATATATTTT
16	TRBD1	TRBJ2-3	TRBV10-2	NA	CASSRRQGAGTDTQYF	TGCGCCAGCAGTCGGAGACAGGGGGCCGGCACAGATACGCAGTATTTT
17	NA	TRBJ2-3	TRBV2	few	CASSEAEGGWNTDTQYF	TGTGCCAGCAGTGAAGCGGAGGGGGGGTGGAACACAGATACGCAGTATTTT
17	TRBD1	TRBJ2-2	TRBV18	once	CASSPPGTGVITGELFF	TGTGCCAGCTCACCCCCCGGGACAGGGGTGATCACCGGGGAGCTGTTTTTT
16	TRBD2	TRBJ2-1	TRBV15	few	CATSRDPGGHYNEQFF	TGTGCCACCAGCAGAGATCCGGGGGGGCACTACAATGAGCAGTTCTTC
15	TRBD1	TRBJ1-5	TRBV5-6	once	CASSLAVTGRQPQHF	TGTGCCAGCAGCTTGGCCGTGACAGGGAGGCAGCCCCAGCATTTT
14	TRBD1	TRBJ1-2	TRBV10-3	NA	CAISAGGRHYGYTF	TGTGCCATCAGTGCAGGGGGAAGACACTATGGCTACACCTTC
15	NA	TRBJ1-1	TRBV7-2	NA	CASSFGYLENTEAFF	TGTGCCAGCAGCTTTGGTTATTTAGAGAACACTGAAGCTTTCTTT
14	NA	TRBJ1-5	TRBV7-9	NA	CASSLDRGVQPQHF	TGTGCCAGCAGCTTAGACCGGGGAGTACAGCCCCAGCATTTT
17	NA	TRBJ2-2	TRBV21-1	NA	CASSAPDRGLGAGELFF	TGTGCCAGCAGCGCCCCGGACAGGGGGCTCGGAGCCGGGGAGCTGTTTTTT
16	NA	TRBJ1-2	TRBV4-1	NA	CASSQDSSRVNGGYTF	TGCGCCAGCAGCCAAGATTCCTCCCGTGTTAACGGGGGCTACACCTTC